This is a list of T cell receptor beta chains from one sample in a study of cytomegalovirus exposure and HLA in healthy donors. The data were produced by immunoSEQ multiplex PCR, yet TCRdb's version contains in-frame clones alone and is incomplete. The table records about 150,000 clones, 94% of them present only once. The sequenced material came from PBMCs. These receptors were taken from a man aged 18 to 30 in good health and CMV-seropositive. CDR3s include the opening cysteine and the closing phenylalanine or tryptophan. D genes are given only for firm matches. Clone size is stated in some rows and not others, as once, few, many or a class when expanded.

CDR3nt: TGTGCCAGCAGTTTATTGGGGGGTGACGAGCAGTACTTC
CDR3aa: CASSLLGGDEQYF
d_gene: NA
abundance: NA
v_gene: TRBV27
j_gene: TRBJ2-7

CDR3nt: TGTGCCACCAGCAGAGATCGGGGGAGGAATTCCTATGGCTACACCTTC
CDR3aa: CATSRDRGRNSYGYTF
d_gene: NA
abundance: NA
v_gene: TRBV15
j_gene: TRBJ1-2

CDR3nt: TGTGCCAGCAGTGGCCAGGGGGTAAGCTATGGCTACACCTTC
CDR3aa: CASSGQGVSYGYTF
d_gene: TRBD1
abundance: NA
v_gene: TRBV6-6
j_gene: TRBJ1-2

CDR3nt: TGTGCCAGCAGCTTCGACAGGGCTGGAAACACCATATATTTT
CDR3aa: CASSFDRAGNTIYF
d_gene: TRBD1
abundance: once
v_gene: TRBV7-2
j_gene: TRBJ1-3

CDR3nt: TGTGCCAGCAGCTCCCGACGGGGAAAGGCAGAGACCCAGTACTTC
CDR3aa: CASSSRRGKAETQYF
d_gene: NA
abundance: NA
v_gene: TRBV7-8
j_gene: TRBJ2-5

CDR3nt: TGTGCCAGCTTAGCATTGGTTCAGGGGAATCGGTCACCCCAGCATTTT
CDR3aa: CASLALVQGNRSPQHF
d_gene: NA
abundance: NA
v_gene: TRBV28
j_gene: TRBJ1-5

CDR3nt: TGTGCCAGCAGTTTATTGGGTTGGTCGGGGGATGAGCAGTTCTTC
CDR3aa: CASSLLGWSGDEQFF
d_gene: NA
abundance: NA
v_gene: TRBV27
j_gene: TRBJ2-1

CDR3nt: TGTGCCTGGAGGAATGACGGGACAGGGGACTACGAGCAGTACTTC
CDR3aa: CAWRNDGTGDYEQYF
d_gene: TRBD1
abundance: NA
v_gene: TRBV30
j_gene: TRBJ2-7

CDR3nt: TGTGCCAGTCGGCGGGATGGGGGCTATGGCTACACCTTC
CDR3aa: CASRRDGGYGYTF
d_gene: NA
abundance: NA
v_gene: TRBV19
j_gene: TRBJ1-2

CDR3nt: TGTGCCAGCAGCGTAGAACCACAGGAGCTTCTCGAGCAGTACTTC
CDR3aa: CASSVEPQELLEQYF
d_gene: NA
abundance: NA
v_gene: TRBV9
j_gene: TRBJ2-7

CDR3nt: TGTGCCAGTAGTCCGGCCCGCAGGGATTTCTACGAGCAGTACTTC
CDR3aa: CASSPARRDFYEQYF
d_gene: NA
abundance: NA
v_gene: TRBV19
j_gene: TRBJ2-7

CDR3nt: TGTGCCAGCAGGGGACAGGGGAGGTATCGAGAGACCCAGTACTTC
CDR3aa: CASRGQGRYRETQYF
d_gene: TRBD1
abundance: NA
v_gene: TRBV27
j_gene: TRBJ2-5

CDR3nt: TGCGCCAGCAGCCAGGGACTAGCGGGAGTCGACACCGGGGAGCTGTTTTTT
CDR3aa: CASSQGLAGVDTGELFF
d_gene: TRBD2
abundance: NA
v_gene: TRBV5-1
j_gene: TRBJ2-2

CDR3nt: TGTGCCAGCAACTACCGAGGGACAGAGGATGAAAAACTGTTTTTT
CDR3aa: CASNYRGTEDEKLFF
d_gene: TRBD1
abundance: NA
v_gene: TRBV19
j_gene: TRBJ1-4

CDR3nt: TGTGCCAGCACCACGGGAGGGGAAGAGCAGTACTTC
CDR3aa: CASTTGGEEQYF
d_gene: TRBD2
abundance: NA
v_gene: TRBV7-9
j_gene: TRBJ2-7

CDR3nt: TGTGCCACCAGCAGACCGGGACAGGGGGTTCGGGCCAACGTCCTGACTTTC
CDR3aa: CATSRPGQGVRANVLTF
d_gene: TRBD1
abundance: NA
v_gene: TRBV15
j_gene: TRBJ2-6

CDR3nt: TGTGCCAGCAGCTTCGAAGGGGTTTACAATGAGCAGTTCTTC
CDR3aa: CASSFEGVYNEQFF
d_gene: NA
abundance: NA
v_gene: TRBV11-3
j_gene: TRBJ2-1

CDR3nt: TGTGCCAGTCGGCAGAACGACCCCGGGACAGGGACCTACGGCTACACCTTC
CDR3aa: CASRQNDPGTGTYGYTF
d_gene: TRBD1
abundance: NA
v_gene: TRBV28
j_gene: TRBJ1-2

CDR3nt: TGTGCCGGGGCTGACAGGGGGCGTGATCAGCCCCAGCATTTT
CDR3aa: CAGADRGRDQPQHF
d_gene: TRBD1
abundance: NA
v_gene: TRBV2
j_gene: TRBJ1-5

CDR3nt: TGCGCCAGCAGCTCGTTGACAGGGAACACTGAAGCTTTCTTT
CDR3aa: CASSSLTGNTEAFF
d_gene: NA
abundance: NA
v_gene: TRBV5-1
j_gene: TRBJ1-1

CDR3nt: TGTGCCAGCAGGCCAGGGACAGGGGACACCGGGGAGCTGTTTTTT
CDR3aa: CASRPGTGDTGELFF
d_gene: TRBD1
abundance: NA
v_gene: TRBV28
j_gene: TRBJ2-2

CDR3nt: TGTGCCAGAAGCAGGGGGAGAGGGGGCACTGAAGCTTTCTTT
CDR3aa: CARSRGRGGTEAFF
d_gene: NA
abundance: NA
v_gene: TRBV7-5
j_gene: TRBJ1-1

CDR3nt: TGTGCCAGCAGGGACACGGTCGGTGGACAGGGTAGCGGTCAGCCCCAGCATTTT
CDR3aa: CASRDTVGGQGSGQPQHF
d_gene: TRBD1
abundance: NA
v_gene: TRBV28
j_gene: TRBJ1-5

CDR3nt: TGTGCCAGCAGCTTCGGGAGAGGGGAAAATGAGCAGTTCTTC
CDR3aa: CASSFGRGENEQFF
d_gene: NA
abundance: NA
v_gene: TRBV7-9
j_gene: TRBJ2-1

CDR3nt: TGCGCCAGCAGCTTGCTGGGCAGGGGGGCGAGGGAGCAGTACTTC
CDR3aa: CASSLLGRGAREQYF
d_gene: NA
abundance: NA
v_gene: TRBV5-1
j_gene: TRBJ2-7

CDR3nt: TGTGCCAGCAGTCCCACTAGCGGAGGCGGCACAGATACGCAGTATTTT
CDR3aa: CASSPTSGGGTDTQYF
d_gene: TRBD2
abundance: NA
v_gene: TRBV6-6
j_gene: TRBJ2-3

CDR3nt: TGTGCCAGCAGCTCTGGACTAGCGGGAGCCTACGAGCAGTACTTC
CDR3aa: CASSSGLAGAYEQYF
d_gene: TRBD2
abundance: NA
v_gene: TRBV13
j_gene: TRBJ2-7

CDR3nt: TGTGCCAGCAGCGTCGGGACTAGCGGATACCCCACAGATACGCAGTATTTT
CDR3aa: CASSVGTSGYPTDTQYF
d_gene: TRBD2
abundance: NA
v_gene: TRBV9
j_gene: TRBJ2-3

CDR3nt: TGTGCCAGCAGTTTATACATGCCAGGAATCCTTAATTCACCCCTCCACTTT
CDR3aa: CASSLYMPGILNSPLHF
d_gene: NA
abundance: NA
v_gene: TRBV28
j_gene: TRBJ1-6

CDR3nt: TGTGCCAGCAGCGCCGGCGCAGGACGGGGACAAGAGACCCAGTACTTC
CDR3aa: CASSAGAGRGQETQYF
d_gene: NA
abundance: NA
v_gene: TRBV7-9
j_gene: TRBJ2-5